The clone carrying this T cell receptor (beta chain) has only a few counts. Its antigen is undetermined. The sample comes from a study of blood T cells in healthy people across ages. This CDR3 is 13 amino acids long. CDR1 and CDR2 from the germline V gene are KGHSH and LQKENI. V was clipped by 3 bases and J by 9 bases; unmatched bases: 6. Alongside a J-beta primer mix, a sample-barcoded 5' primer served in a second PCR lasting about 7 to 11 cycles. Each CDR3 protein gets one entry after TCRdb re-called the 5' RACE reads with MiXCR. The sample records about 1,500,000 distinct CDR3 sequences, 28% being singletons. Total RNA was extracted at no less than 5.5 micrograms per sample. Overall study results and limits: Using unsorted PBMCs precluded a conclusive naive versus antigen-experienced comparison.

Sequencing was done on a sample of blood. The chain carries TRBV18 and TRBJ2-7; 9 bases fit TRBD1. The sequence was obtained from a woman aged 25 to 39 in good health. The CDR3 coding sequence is TGTGCCAGCTCACCGACAGGGGGAAACGGGCAGTACTTC. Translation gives CASSPTGGNGQYF.